Following are 30 T cell receptor beta chains from one sample sequenced in a study of blood T cell repertoires in COVID-19. Measured with immunoSEQ multiplex PCR; TCRdb has only the in-frame clones, and not every one. This sample yields roughly 100,000 clones, of which roughly 90% are seen a single time; about 4% belongs to the top ten. The specimen sequenced was peripheral blood. The receptors were gathered from a woman aged 55-75 years with acute or convalescent COVID-19.

The chain recombines TRBV5-1 with TRBJ2-3; perhaps TRBD2 as D (5 bases). The germline CDR1 and CDR2 sequences are SGHRS and YFSETQ. There are 13 residues in the CDR3. V lost 3 bases to trimming and J lost 2 bases, with 7 bases between them. The DNA of the CDR3 is TGCGCCAGCAGCTCCGGGAACACAGATACGCAGTATTTT. It specifies CASSSGNTDTQYF.

The chain couples TRBV7-2 to TRBJ1-3, with 7 bases that match TRBD1. CDR3 length: 14 amino acids. With V trimmed by 5 bases and J by 10 bases, 11 bases remained unmatched. Germline loops: CDR1 SGHTA, CDR2 FQGNSA. In DNA, the CDR3 is TGTGCCAGCAGCCAAGCCGGGACAGACCTGACCATATATTTT. Translated, it gives CASSQAGTDLTIYF.

The rearrangement uses TRBV28 and TRBJ2-1; 8 bases are a match to TRBD2. The germline gives CDR1 MDHEN, CDR2 SYDVKM. This CDR3 is 16 amino acids long. The V and J ends lost 4 bases and 6 bases, in that order; junction bases with no gene match: 11. CDR3 DNA: TGTGCCAGCAGTTCAGAAGCGGGAGTCGCAGCCAATGAGCAGTTCTTC. It yields the protein CASSSEAGVAANEQFF. The full variable domain, its missing parts supplied by reference TRBV28 and TRBJ2-1, is DVKVTQSSRYLVKRTGEKVFLECVQDMDHENMFWYRQDPGLGLRLIYFSYDVKMKEKGDIPEGYSVSREKKERFSLILESASTNQTSMYLCASSSEAGVAANEQFFGPGTRLTVL.

V and J are TRBV6-5 and TRBJ2-7, with 10 bases aligning to TRBD1. The V segment lost 6 bases and the J segment 4 bases; nucleotides outside the gene matches: 3. The CDR3 has 13 residues. Per the germline V gene, CDR1 is MNHEY and CDR2 is SVGAGI. For the CDR3, the DNA is TGTGCCAGCAGGGACAGGGGGAGGTACGAGCAGTACTTC. Its protein is CASRDRGRYEQYF.

The chain carries TRBV27 and TRBJ2-7, with 10 bases matching TRBD1. In germline, CDR1 is MNHEY, CDR2 SMNVEV (reference sequence). Germline trimming cut 2 bases from V and 4 bases from J; bases unmatched to any gene: 8. CDR3 length equals 16 residues. The CDR3 here is CASSLKPRQGAYEQYF. DNA for the CDR3: TGTGCCAGCAGTTTAAAGCCCAGACAGGGGGCTTACGAGCAGTACTTC.

The chain uses TRBV2 and TRBJ2-2; 10 bases line up with TRBD2. The CDR3 has 15 residues. V was pared by 3 bases and J by 6 bases, with 4 bases of the junction left unmatched. CDR1 is SNHLY and CDR2 is FYNNEI in the germline V gene. The CDR3 DNA reads as TGTGCCAGCAGTGACAGCGGGAGGGGGGCCGGGGAGCTGTTTTTT. Translation: CASSDSGRGAGELFF.

The rearrangement links TRBV29-1 to TRBJ2-2; D unclear. V shed 4 bases and J shed 3 bases, with 12 bases lying between them. CDR1 and CDR2 (germline): SQVTM, ANQGSEA. This CDR3 has 14 residues. This chain's CDR3 is CSVGSGYYTGELFF. In DNA, the CDR3 is TGCAGCGTTGGGTCCGGGTACTACACCGGGGAGCTGTTTTTT.

The V gene is TRBV9, the J gene TRBJ2-1; 7 bases are shared with TRBD2. The CDR3 sequence is 16 residues long. The germline CDR1 and CDR2 sequences are SGDLS and YYNGEE. V was pared by 1 base and J by 4 bases, with 8 bases of the junction left unmatched. The DNA of the CDR3 is TGTGCCAGCAGCGTACTGCCTAGCGGAGGGTACAATGAGCAGTTCTTC. It is translated as CASSVLPSGGYNEQFF.

The chain uses TRBV5-1 and TRBJ2-3, with D perhaps TRBD1 (5 bases). CDR1 and CDR2 from the germline V gene are SGHRS and YFSETQ. V lost 6 bases and J 2 bases, leaving 10 bases between the germline ends. The CDR3 spans 13 residues. The CDR3 is CASKSGSTDTQYF. CDR3 in DNA: TGCGCCAGCAAGTCAGGGTCCACAGATACGCAGTATTTT. The full variable domain, rest sourced from reference TRBV5-1 and TRBJ2-3, is KAGVTQTPRYLIKTRGQQVTLSCSPISGHRSVSWYQQTPGQGLQFLFEYFSETQRNKGNFPGRFSGRQFSNSRSEMNVSTLELGDSALYLCASKSGSTDTQYFGPGTRLTVL.

This sequence joins TRBV29-1 and TRBJ1-1; D possibly corresponds to TRBD1 (6 bases). Germline V lookup: CDR1 SQVTM, CDR2 ANQGSEA. The CDR3 is 14 residues long. Between the trimmed V and J ends, which lost 4 bases and 1 base, there was a span of 13 bases. The CDR3 here is CSVGRPGQNTEAFF. CDR3 DNA: TGCAGCGTTGGACGACCGGGACAGAACACTGAAGCTTTCTTT.

V is TRBV12-3 or TRBV12-4 and J is TRBJ1-1, with D hard to call. The CDR3 is 12 amino acids. V was shortened by 5 bases and J by 8 bases, with 12 bases between the two germline ends. This chain's CDR3 is CASSHPTGEAFF. The DNA of the CDR3 is TGTGCCAGCAGTCACCCTACCGGGGAAGCTTTCTTT.

The CDR3, as DNA: TGTGCCAGTAGGATCGGGACAGGGGGCATAGAAAAACTGTTTTTT. Protein sequence: CASRIGTGGIEKLFF. The V gene is TRBV19, the J gene TRBJ1-4; 12 positions match TRBD1. The CDR3 has 15 residues. The V gene's germline CDR1 is LNHDA and CDR2 SQIVND (reference sequence). J was trimmed by 8 bases and V by 6 bases; bases with no gene match: 7.

The V gene is TRBV19, the J gene TRBJ2-3; 7 bases match TRBD2. CDR1 is LNHDA, CDR2 SQIVND, per germline (reference sequence). The CDR3 extends over 13 amino acids. V shed 6 bases and J 4 bases; nucleotides not matched to a gene: 4. CDR3 region: CASRGLAADTQYF. The CDR3 nucleotides read TGTGCCAGTAGGGGGCTAGCGGCAGATACGCAGTATTTT.

The chain is built from TRBV6-5 and TRBJ2-7; D is unclear. V gave up 11 bases and J gave up 3 bases, with 11 bases separating them. Germline loops: CDR1 MNHEY, CDR2 SVGAGI. The CDR3 runs to 11 residues. CDR3 residues: CASSQDYEQYF. CDR3 DNA sequence: TGTGCCTCCTCCCAGGACTACGAGCAGTACTTC.

The chain is built from TRBV7-9 and TRBJ1-6; 8 bases match TRBD1. Trimming at V came to 5 bases and at J to 9 bases, leaving 6 bases not matched to a gene. The CDR3 sequence is 14 residues long. Germline assignment: CDR1 SEHNR and CDR2 FQNEAQ (reference sequence). The CDR3 nucleotides are TGTGCCAGCAGCCCCGGACAGGGAGGTTCACCCCTCCACTTT. Amino acids: CASSPGQGGSPLHF.

The chain's CDR3 is CASSQALAGPHQTQYF. The CDR3 bases are TGTGCCAGCAGCCAAGCCTTGGCGGGACCTCACCAGACCCAGTACTTC. The chain recombines TRBV3-1 (or the pseudogene TRBV3-2) with TRBJ2-5; weak D call: TRBD2 (6 bases). There are 16 residues in the CDR3. Deletions cut 1 base from V and 6 bases from J, with 18 bases between. CDR1 and CDR2 (germline): LGHDT, YNNKEL (reference sequence).

V usage is TRBV5-1 and J usage is TRBJ1-2; 8 positions agree with TRBD1. This CDR3 has 13 amino acids. The ends lost 0 bases at V and 8 bases at J; junction bases unmatched: 3. Per the germline V gene, CDR1 is SGHRS and CDR2 is YFSETQ. CDR3 protein: CASSLVRGHGYTF. The CDR3 coding sequence is TGCGCCAGCAGCTTGGTCAGGGGGCACGGCTACACCTTC.

This chain links TRBV14 with TRBJ1-5, with D maybe TRBD1 (6 bases). Deletions cut 1 base from V and 9 bases from J, with 10 bases between. CDR3 length: 13 residues. CDR1 is SGHDN and CDR2 is FVKESK in the germline V gene. CDR3 nucleotide sequence: TGTGCCAGCAGCCAAGCAGGGGTAGGGCCCCAGCATTTT. Amino acid sequence: CASSQAGVGPQHF.

This clone was found a few times. The chain carries TRBV5-4 and TRBJ1-2; TRBD1 might be the D (6 bases). With 4 bases removed from V and 2 bases from J, the gap between germline ends came to 12 bases. Germline assignment: CDR1 SGHNT and CDR2 YYREEE (reference sequence). The CDR3 extends over 14 amino acids. CDR3 nucleotide sequence: TGTGCCAGCAGCCTGGGGGGGCAGAACTATGGCTACACCTTC. It encodes CASSLGGQNYGYTF.

The chain carries TRBV9 and TRBJ1-1; the D gene is possibly TRBD1 (6 bases). V lost 2 bases and J lost 0, with 8 bases in between. Germline values: CDR1 SGDLS, CDR2 YYNGEE. This CDR3 is built from 14 residues. CDR3 sequence: CASSVQGMNTEAFF. Here the CDR3 DNA reads TGTGCCAGCAGCGTCCAGGGGATGAACACTGAAGCTTTCTTT.

V gene TRBV9 combines with J gene TRBJ1-6; a possible D gene is TRBD1 (5 bases). The CDR3 loop spans 14 amino acids. V was pared by 3 bases and J by 17 bases, with 21 bases between. The germline CDR1 and CDR2 sequences are SGDLS and YYNGEE. The CDR3: CASSARESGGGIHF. In nucleotides, the CDR3 is TGTGCCAGCAGCGCCCGTGAGTCCGGGGGGGGAATCCACTTT.

The V call is TRBV5-4, the J call TRBJ2-5; 9 positions agree with TRBD2. The germline V gene encodes CDR1 SGHNT and CDR2 YYREEE (reference sequence). V dropped 3 bases and J dropped 1; count of bases not matched to a gene: 10. The CDR3 is 17 amino acids. The chain's CDR3 is CASSSALLAGPQETQYF. CDR3 coding DNA: TGTGCCAGCAGCTCGGCCCTGCTAGCGGGACCCCAAGAGACCCAGTACTTC.

The CDR3 is CASSLGGQTLAYGYTF. In DNA, the CDR3 is TGTGCCAGCAGCTTGGGTGGACAGACCCTTGCCTATGGCTACACCTTC. The V and J genes are TRBV7-9 and TRBJ1-2; a weak D match, TRBD1 (6 bases). CDR3 length equals 16 residues. The ends were cut back, 3 bases at V and 4 bases at J, with 18 bases in the middle. CDR1 is SEHNR, CDR2 FQNEAQ, per germline (reference sequence). The full variable domain, its missing parts supplied by reference TRBV7-9 and TRBJ1-2, is DTGVSQNPRHKITKRGQNVTFRCDPISEHNRLYWYRQTLGQGPEFLTYFQNEAQLEKSRLLSDRFSAERPKGSFSTLEIQRTEQGDSAMYLCASSLGGQTLAYGYTFGSGTRLTVV.

The V gene is TRBV7-3, the J gene TRBJ2-5; tentatively, D is TRBD1 (5 bases). The CDR3 consists of 13 residues. Germline V CDR1 and CDR2: SGHTA, FQGTGA. Trimming removed 2 bases at V and 1 base at J, with 5 bases between. CDR3 sequence: CASSLGAQETQYF. The DNA of the CDR3 is TGTGCCAGCAGCTTAGGGGCCCAAGAGACCCAGTACTTC.

The gene calls are TRBV18 and TRBJ1-3; D call uncertain. This CDR3 is built from 17 residues. V lost 3 bases and J 0 bases, leaving 15 bases between the germline ends. CDR1 and CDR2 from the germline V gene are KGHSH and LQKENI. CDR3 protein: CASSPRPGRISGNTIYF. The CDR3 nucleotides read TGTGCCAGCTCACCTCGTCCCGGGAGGATCTCTGGAAACACCATATATTTT.

This rearrangement joins TRBV6-2 or TRBV6-3 to TRBJ2-2; TRBD1 matches at 8 bases. Trimming took 5 bases from V and 0 from J; bases not matched to a gene: 8. Germline CDR1 and CDR2: MNHEY and SVGEGT. The CDR3 covers 17 residues. CDR3 nucleotide sequence: TGTGCCAGCAGTCCCCTTGCAGGGGGCCCGAACACCGGGGAGCTGTTTTTT. Translating gives CASSPLAGGPNTGELFF.

A word on this clone: An end of the junction differs from the germline gene, which may be a read error. The genes are TRBV4-2 and TRBJ1-2, with D perhaps matching TRBD1 (5 bases). Germline loops: CDR1 LGHNA, CDR2 YNFKEQ. CDR3 length: 11 residues. CDR3 nucleotides: TGTGCCAGCAGCCAAGGGGCGACAGCACTCTTC. Translated, it gives CASSQGATALF.

The chain uses TRBV5-1 and TRBJ2-3; 9 bases fit TRBD2. Trimming took 6 bases from V and 0 from J; bases not matched to a gene: 11. Looked up from germline, CDR1 is SGHRS and CDR2 is YFSETQ. The CDR3 is 17 residues long. The CDR3 nucleotides read TGCGCCAGCAAGAGGCTAGCGGGGCAAGCTAGCACAGATACGCAGTATTTT. Residues: CASKRLAGQASTDTQYF.

V usage is TRBV2 and J usage is TRBJ2-5; TRBD2 agrees at 9 bases. Germline lookup yields CDR1 SNHLY and CDR2 FYNNEI. CDR3 length equals 15 residues. Trimming cost V 8 bases and J 5 bases; bases outside gene matches: 12. DNA for the CDR3: TGTGCCAGCCTTGTGGATAGCGGGAGATCCGAGACCCAGTACTTC. Protein sequence: CASLVDSGRSETQYF.

This clone was seen just once. CDR3 protein: CASSQSRTGGYTGELFF. The CDR3 nucleotides read TGTGCCAGCAGCCAGTCTCGGACAGGGGGATACACCGGGGAGCTGTTTTTT. V gene TRBV5-5 combines with J gene TRBJ2-2, with 10 nucleotides matching TRBD1. After removal of 4 bases from V and 3 bases from J, the junction contained 9 bases not matched to a gene. The CDR3 has 17 residues. Looked up from germline, CDR1 is SGHKS and CDR2 is YYEKEE (reference sequence).